This is a list of T cell receptor beta chains from one sample in a study of shared clonotypes between healthy human individuals. The data were produced by immunoSEQ multiplex PCR, yet TCRdb's version contains in-frame clones alone and is incomplete. Here the sample spans 1.6 million or so clones, about 98.5% being singletons. The sequencing input was naive CD4+ T cells sorted from blood. These receptors were obtained from a man aged 25-40 years in good health. Each CDR3 is given with its conserved first and last residue. Each record gives: D gene, J gene, V gene, CDR3 protein, CDR3 DNA. The D gene is left open where the match is weak.

>.|TRBJ2-1|TRBV29-1
CSVDFYNEQFF
TGCAGCGTTGATTTCTACAATGAGCAGTTCTTC
>.|TRBJ2-3|TRBV2
CASRDSGTDTQYF
TGTGCCAGCAGGGACAGTGGCACAGATACGCAGTATTTT
>.|TRBJ1-2|TRBV18
CASSLKMGDHYGYTF
TGTGCCAGCTCCCTGAAAATGGGAGACCACTATGGCTACACCTTC
>.|TRBJ2-6|TRBV6-5
CASSVTGANVLTF
TGTGCCAGCAGCGTCACTGGGGCCAACGTCCTGACTTTC
>.|TRBJ2-1|TRBV5-5
CASSFRDEQFF
TGTGCCAGCAGCTTTAGGGATGAGCAGTTCTTC
>.|TRBJ1-1|TRBV11-2
CASSADRGPGITEAFF
TGTGCCAGCAGCGCAGACCGGGGGCCGGGAATCACTGAAGCTTTCTTT
>TRBD2|TRBJ2-3|TRBV5-4
CASSVGTSGITDTQYF
TGTGCCAGCAGCGTCGGGACTAGCGGGATAACAGATACGCAGTATTTT
>.|TRBJ2-2|TRBV27
CASSLSHPAAVFTGELFF
TGTGCCAGCAGTTTATCCCATCCGGCCGCGGTTTTCACCGGGGAGCTGTTTTTT
>TRBD2|TRBJ2-1|TRBV7-3
CASSPLAPSGRPKEQFF
TGTGCCAGCAGCCCCTTGGCGCCTAGCGGGAGGCCGAAGGAGCAGTTCTTC
>.|TRBJ1-5|TRBV6-5
CATGVNQPQHF
TGTGCCACCGGGGTGAATCAGCCCCAGCATTTT
>.|TRBJ2-3|TRBV5-5
CASSLGKTSADTQYF
TGTGCCAGCAGCTTGGGGAAAACTAGTGCAGATACGCAGTATTTT
>.|TRBJ1-3|TRBV4-1
CASSQDYVDSGHDNGNTIYF
TGCGCCAGCAGCCAAGATTATGTGGACAGCGGTCACGATAATGGAAACACCATATATTTT
>TRBD2|TRBJ2-1|TRBV27
CASSLRGTTSGIYNEQFF
TGTGCCAGCAGTTTAAGGGGGACCACTAGCGGAATCTACAATGAGCAGTTCTTC
>.|TRBJ2-1|TRBV5-1
CASKRGELYNEQFF
TGCGCCAGCAAACGGGGAGAGCTCTACAATGAGCAGTTCTTC
>.|TRBJ2-1|TRBV7-9
CASFEERYNEQFF
TGTGCCAGCTTCGAGGAGCGGTACAATGAGCAGTTCTTC
>.|TRBJ2-3|TRBV6-1
CASSEGGDSRTDTQYF
TGTGCCAGCAGTGAGGGAGGAGACTCCCGCACAGATACGCAGTATTTT
>.|TRBJ2-1|TRBV18
CASSPPLGEGVNEQFF
TGTGCCAGCTCACCACCGCTGGGAGAGGGCGTCAATGAGCAGTTCTTC